Sequencing of this T cell receptor beta chain was carried out in a study of blood T cell repertoires in COVID-19 (dated by TCRdb to 2020 to 2021). At the level of the whole study: Samples from collaborators originated in the United States, Italy and Spain and spanned both the acute and convalescent phases of COVID-19. Samples were obtained from the ongoing ImmuneRACE study (first 160 participants) and from 1,254 subjects provided by 6 global collaborators. Where available, HLA class I and class II types were obtained from metadata supplied by the sample provider rather than from assay-based typing. The material from the prospective study consisted of cDNA or gDNA derived from T cells, B-cell-depleted T cells, or PBMCs. Subjects who had been exposed to COVID-19, were actively infected with it, or had recovered from it provided the deeply sampled blood TCRbeta repertoires that made up the dataset. The repertoires were released in a freely available public database meant as a resource for research on the immune response to SARS-CoV-2. A de-identified subject ID, COVID-19 status, age in years and sex were almost always included in the sample metadata.

TCRbeta CDR3 regions were amplified from genomic DNA using the immunoSEQ Assay, a bias-controlled multiplex PCR. As for how the authors treated the data: Within the assay, amplification of reference gene primers was used to estimate how many nucleated cells each sample contained. Sequence reads were collapsed and filtered to measure the absolute abundance of every unique TCRbeta CDR3 rearrangement. Productive Simpson clonality was computed per sample as the square root of Simpson's diversity index over productive rearrangements. TCRdb retrieved this table from immuneACCESS and kept in-frame rearrangements only. Not all clones are present; in checked studies, unresolved V genes account for under half, and no reason is known for the remainder. V and J calls and clone size are as listed in that table; D and trimming were resolved from the DNA. The sample table holds a few hundred thousand clones, of which about 83% were seen once. Jointly, the top ten make up over 1% of the sample.

The study at large found these results: The quantity of clinical and demographic metadata differed by source and by participant and was supplied without curation.

From the cysteine up to the phenylalanine, the CDR3 has a length of 15 residues. Solely the CDR3 DNA is kept, with 45 bases framed from the first base. V is clipped by 7 bases and J by 3 bases, and the sequence between their germline boundaries is 19 bases long. CDR1 and CDR2, per the germline V gene, are MNHEY and SVGAGI. Concerning this clone: What this receptor recognizes is not known. Within one base of it there is no much larger clone, and no base qualities were kept.

At one collaborating source in Seattle, patients were enrolled during active infection and were followed longitudinally through the course of disease. Each collaborating institution followed its own protocols to collect whole blood in K2EDTA tubes. For TCRbeta analysis, collaborator samples were shipped as frozen whole blood, as isolated PBMCs, or as DNA extracted from either sample type. Source material: peripheral blood. The chain is assembled from TRBV6-5 and TRBJ2-7, and perhaps TRBD2 as D gene, on 5 matching bases. This receptor was obtained from a woman younger than 45 with COVID-19, enrolled during active disease. The CDR3 is CASTFSGRAVYEQYF. The nucleotide sequence is TGTGCCAGCACATTTAGTGGGCGGGCAGTCTACGAGCAGTACTTC.